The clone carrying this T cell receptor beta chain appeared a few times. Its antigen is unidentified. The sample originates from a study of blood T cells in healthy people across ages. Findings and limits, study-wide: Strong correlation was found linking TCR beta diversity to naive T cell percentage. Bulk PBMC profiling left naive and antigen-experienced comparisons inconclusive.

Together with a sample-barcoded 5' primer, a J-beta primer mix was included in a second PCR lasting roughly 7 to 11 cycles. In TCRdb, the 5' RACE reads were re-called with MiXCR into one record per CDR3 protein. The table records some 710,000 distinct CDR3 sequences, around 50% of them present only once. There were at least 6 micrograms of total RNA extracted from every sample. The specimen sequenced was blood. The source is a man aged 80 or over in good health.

CDR3 in DNA: TGTGCCACCAGCTATCCGGGAGGGATTGGGGCCAACGTCCTGACTTTC. Translated: CATSYPGGIGANVLTF. The chain uses TRBV15 and TRBJ2-6, with TRBD2 matching 8 bases. The CDR3 covers 16 residues. Germline V gene lookup returns CDR1 LNHNV and CDR2 YYDKDF (reference sequence). Germline trimming cut 5 bases from V and 3 bases from J; bases unmatched to any gene: 6.